The 12 T cell receptor beta chains in this list originate from one sample, sequenced in a study of early T cells in non-severe SARS-CoV-2 infection (dated by TCRdb to the early 2020s). Library creation used 5' RACE. The run used a NextSeq 500. TCRdb trimmed the raw reads at Q25, called clones with MiXCR and kept productive beta chains. For every CDR3 protein sequence, its rows merge into one entry that carries the most common genes and DNA. Present in this sample are 60,000 to 75,000 distinct CDR3 sequences, roughly 11% of which were seen just once. The ten largest clonotypes hold roughly 6% of the sample. Sequences were derived from whole blood, sampled at baseline. The receptors shown here come from an adult who was a healthcare worker with PCR-confirmed SARS-CoV-2 infection or an uninfected control (not recorded which).

This clonotype was observed a handful of times. This chain links TRBV20-1 with TRBJ2-7; TRBD2 matches 8 bases. The CDR3 is made up of 13 amino acids. With V trimmed by 5 bases and J by 2 bases, 5 bases remained unmatched. Germline CDR1 reads DFQATT; CDR2 reads SNEGSKA (reference sequence). The CDR3 coding sequence is TGCAGTGCTCGTAGCGGGGCTGCCTACGAGCAGTACTTC. Translation gives CSARSGAAYEQYF.

This clonotype came up a few times. The chain links TRBV5-4 to TRBJ2-3; 9 bases map to TRBD2. The CDR3 runs to 15 residues. Germline assignment: CDR1 SGHNT and CDR2 YYREEE (reference sequence). Trimming removed 4 bases from V and 3 bases from J; junction bases left unmatched: 6. The CDR3 is CASSGVAGVTDTQYF. CDR3 in DNA: TGTGCCAGCAGCGGGGTAGCGGGAGTTACAGATACGCAGTATTTT.

This clonotype was seen ten or more times. Here the CDR3 DNA reads TGTGCCAGCAGCTTAAACCGGGAAGGCGGAACCCTCTACGAGCAGTACTTC. Amino acid sequence: CASSLNREGGTLYEQYF. The chain recombines TRBV7-2 with TRBJ2-7; perhaps TRBD2 as D (5 bases). This CDR3 comprises 17 residues. Germline V lookup: CDR1 SGHTA, CDR2 FQGNSA. V lost 2 bases and J lost 3, with 20 bases in between.

There are many counts of this clonotype. The chain recombines TRBV4-2 with TRBJ2-3; the D is unclear. V lost 0 bases and J 6 bases, leaving 10 bases between the germline ends. This CDR3 spans 14 amino acids. The V gene's germline CDR1 is LGHNA and CDR2 YNFKEQ. CDR3 DNA: TGTGCCAGCAGCCAAGAGAGGTTTAGCGATACGCAGTATTTT. This gives the protein CASSQERFSDTQYF.

The V gene is TRBV29-1, the J gene TRBJ2-7; D not resolved. The CDR3 covers 12 residues. Germline CDR1 and CDR2: SQVTM and ANQGSEA. V was clipped by 3 bases and J by 6 bases, with 12 bases between them. Here the CDR3 DNA reads TGCAGCGTTGACAACCCGGGCGGCGAGCAGTACTTC. Amino acid sequence: CSVDNPGGEQYF.

With regard to this clonotype: A much larger clone differs from this one at a single base, so this may be a read error. It is likely a read error, because the conserved phenylalanine at the end of the CDR3 is missing. The rearrangement joins TRBV12-3 or TRBV12-4 to TRBJ2-3, with D uncertain. This CDR3 spans 12 amino acids. V lost 5 bases, J lost 4 bases, and 7 bases lay in between. This CDR3 reads CASSPTPDTQYL. CDR3 sequence (DNA): TGTGCCAGCAGTCCCACCCCAGATACGCAGTATTTA.

Many counts were recorded for this clonotype. The genes are TRBV29-1 and TRBJ2-7, with TRBD2 matching over 7 bases. Germline CDR1 reads SQVTM; CDR2 reads ANQGSEA. The CDR3 length is 13 residues. The V segment lost 4 bases and the J segment 2 bases; nucleotides outside the gene matches: 5. This CDR3 is CSVGASGAYEQYF. The CDR3 region has the DNA TGCAGCGTTGGGGCTAGCGGAGCCTACGAGCAGTACTTC.

This clonotype was counted a few times. V usage is TRBV20-1 and J usage is TRBJ2-1; the D is unclear. The germline V and J ends were trimmed by 3 bases and 0 bases, with 9 bases remaining between them. Germline V lookup: CDR1 DFQATT, CDR2 SNEGSKA (reference sequence). The CDR3 has 14 residues. CDR3 nucleotides: TGCAGTGCTAGTAGACAAAGCTCCTACAATGAGCAGTTCTTC. This translates into CSASRQSSYNEQFF.

This clonotype occurred many times. The chain combines TRBV15 with TRBJ2-5; maybe TRBD2 (7 bases). V was shortened by 2 bases and J by 5 bases, with 12 bases between the two germline ends. Looked up from germline, CDR1 is LNHNV and CDR2 is YYDKDF (reference sequence). This CDR3 contains 14 residues. CDR3 sequence (DNA): TGTGCCACCAGCAGAAGAGGGGGGGATGAGACCCAGTACTTC. It translates to CATSRRGGDETQYF.

This clonotype was picked up many times. The gene calls are TRBV20-1 and TRBJ2-1; D could derive from TRBD1 or TRBD2 (6 bases each). V lost 1 base and J 10 bases, leaving 20 bases between the germline ends. The CDR3 is made up of 15 amino acids. Germline assignment: CDR1 DFQATT and CDR2 SNEGSKA (reference sequence). In DNA, the CDR3 is TGCAGTGCTAGAGTGGAAACTGGCTGGAGGGGGGAGCAGTTCTTC. Translated, it gives CSARVETGWRGEQFF.

The chain employs TRBV11-3 and TRBJ2-7; D ambiguous. V was shortened by 3 bases and J by 6 bases, with 9 bases between the two germline ends. Germline CDR1 reads SGHNT; CDR2 reads YENEEA. The CDR3 length is 12 residues. CDR3 nucleotide sequence: TGTGCCAGCAGCTTCGGGCGAGGCGAGCAGTACTTC. Translating gives CASSFGRGEQYF.

This clonotype was seen only a few times. This chain links TRBV28 with TRBJ2-6; tentatively, D is TRBD1 (6 bases). Between the trimmed V and J ends, which lost 4 bases and 11 bases, there was a span of 15 bases. CDR3 length: 14 residues. Germline CDR1 is MDHEN and CDR2 is SYDVKM. CDR3 sequence reads: CASSWDTVPYVLTF. The DNA of the CDR3 is TGTGCCAGCAGTTGGGACACTGTTCCCTACGTCCTGACTTTC.